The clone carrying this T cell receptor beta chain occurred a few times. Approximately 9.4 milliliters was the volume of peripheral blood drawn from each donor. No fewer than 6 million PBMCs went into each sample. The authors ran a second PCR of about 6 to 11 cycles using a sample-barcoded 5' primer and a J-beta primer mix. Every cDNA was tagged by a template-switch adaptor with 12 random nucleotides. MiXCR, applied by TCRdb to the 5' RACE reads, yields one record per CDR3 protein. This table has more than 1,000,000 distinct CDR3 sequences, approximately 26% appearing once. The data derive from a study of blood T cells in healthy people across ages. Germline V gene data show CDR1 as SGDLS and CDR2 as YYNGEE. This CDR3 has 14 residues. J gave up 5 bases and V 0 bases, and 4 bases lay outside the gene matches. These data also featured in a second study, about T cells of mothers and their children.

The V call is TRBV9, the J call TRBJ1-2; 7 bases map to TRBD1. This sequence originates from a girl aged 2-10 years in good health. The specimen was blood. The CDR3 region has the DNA TGTGCCAGCAGCGTAGCGACAGGGCAGTATGGCTACACCTTC. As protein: CASSVATGQYGYTF. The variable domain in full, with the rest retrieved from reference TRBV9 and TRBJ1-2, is DSGVTQTPKHLITATGQRVTLRCSPRSGDLSVYWYQQSLDQGLQFLIQYYNGEERAKGNILERFSAQQFPDLHSELNLSSLELGDSALYFCASSVATGQYGYTFGSGTRLTVV.